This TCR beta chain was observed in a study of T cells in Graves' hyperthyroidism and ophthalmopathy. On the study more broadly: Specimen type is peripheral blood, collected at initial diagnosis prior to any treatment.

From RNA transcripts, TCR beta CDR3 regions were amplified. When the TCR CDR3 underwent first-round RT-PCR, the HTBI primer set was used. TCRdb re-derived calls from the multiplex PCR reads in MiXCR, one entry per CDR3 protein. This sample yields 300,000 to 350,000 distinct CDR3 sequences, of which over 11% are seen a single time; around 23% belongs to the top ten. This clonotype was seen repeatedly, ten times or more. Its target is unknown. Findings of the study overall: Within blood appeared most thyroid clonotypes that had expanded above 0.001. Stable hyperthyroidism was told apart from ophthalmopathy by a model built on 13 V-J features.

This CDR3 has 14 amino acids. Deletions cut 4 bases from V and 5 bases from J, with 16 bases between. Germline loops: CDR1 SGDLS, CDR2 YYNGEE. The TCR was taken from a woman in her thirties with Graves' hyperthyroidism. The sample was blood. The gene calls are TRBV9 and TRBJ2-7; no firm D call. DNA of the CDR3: TGTGCCAGCAGCCCAGACCTCGGCCCCCACGAGCAGTACTTC. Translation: CASSPDLGPHEQYF. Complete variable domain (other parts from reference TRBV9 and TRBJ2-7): DSGVTQTPKHLITATGQRVTLRCSPRSGDLSVYWYQQSLDQGLQFLIQYYNGEERAKGNILERFSAQQFPDLHSELNLSSLELGDSALYFCASSPDLGPHEQYFGPGTRLTVT.